This record looks at one T cell receptor (beta chain) sequence and its context. The data were taken from a study of PD-1 blockade in classical Hodgkin lymphoma. Stated time point: cycle 4 day 1 (C4D1), after 6 weeks of nivolumab. Brentuximab vedotin exposure varied among the patients, all of whom had relapsed after autologous stem cell transplantation. The protocol was immunoSEQ multiplex PCR, while the TCRdb copy is restricted to in-frame clones and leaves out a portion. The sample records 64,000 or so clones, about 92% being singletons. The CDR3 consists of 14 residues. V was shortened by 1 base and J by 3 bases, with 9 bases between the two germline ends. Germline V gene lookup returns CDR1 SEHNR and CDR2 FQNEAQ (reference sequence).

The receptor's source is a human donor with classical Hodgkin lymphoma. This sample comprised peripheral blood mononuclear cells (PBMCs), obtained before the fourth cycle of nivolumab. J is TRBJ1-2 and V is TRBV7-9, with D maybe TRBD1 (6 bases). The CDR3 DNA reads as TGTGCCAGCAGCTTAGATCCAGGGGACTATGGCTACACCTTC. Translation gives CASSLDPGDYGYTF. The whole variable domain, filled in from reference TRBV7-9 and TRBJ1-2, reads DTGVSQNPRHKITKRGQNVTFRCDPISEHNRLYWYRQTLGQGPEFLTYFQNEAQLEKSRLLSDRFSAERPKGSFSTLEIQRTEQGDSAMYLCASSLDPGDYGYTFGSGTRLTVV.